This T cell receptor (beta chain) was captured by sequencing in a study of cytomegalovirus exposure and HLA in healthy donors. Broader study findings: When the data were analyzed later, several of the most significant clusters appeared to be linked to common viral pathogens. A prior analysis recorded that most TCR beta V segments were productive about 87% or about 30% of the time.

This CDR3 has 15 residues. Germline V gives CDR1 KGHSH, CDR2 LQKENI. The trim removed 1 base at V and 5 bases at J, leaving 4 bases unmatched. With respect to this clone: Its antigen is currently unknown.

PCR used 60 Vbeta primers and 13 Jbeta primers. Libraries were prepared by immunoSEQ multiplex PCR; TCRdb keeps only in-frame clonotypes and omits some of them. This table has about 190,000 clones, roughly four fifths appearing once. J is TRBJ2-3 and V is TRBV18, with 9 bases aligning to TRBD1. The origin of this receptor is a woman aged 30 to 39 in good health and CMV-seropositive. The sequencing sample was made of PBMCs. CDR3 coding DNA: TGTGCCAGCTCACCACAACAGGGGGCCGGAGATACGCAGTATTTT. Protein product: CASSPQQGAGDTQYF.